This T cell receptor (beta chain) was recovered during a study of identical twins. Findings and limits, study-wide: While abundant cord blood beta clonotypes carried fewer insertions, memory repertoires showed no such pattern. With monozygotic twins, out-of-frame TCR alpha sharing exceeded what models estimated.

It was template switching that added a universal primer site, and there were unique molecular identifiers on the cDNA. TCRdb fed the 5' RACE reads into MiXCR, producing one record per CDR3 protein. The sample shows around 470,000 distinct CDR3 sequences, 13% to 15% of them seen only once. This clonotype was counted at least ten times. Its antigen is not identified. Trimming pared 0 bases from V and 4 bases from J, leaving 7 bases between. CDR1 and CDR2 (germline): MNHEY, SVGAGI. CDR3 size: 14 residues. This sample also appeared in a second study, on yellow fever vaccine responses in identical twins.

Sequencing was performed on CD4+ T cells sorted from blood. The chain employs TRBV6-5 and TRBJ2-1, with D possibly TRBD1 on 5 matching bases. The sequence derives from a woman between 18 and 29 years old in good health. CDR3 sequence reads: CASSYSRVYNEQFF. Here the CDR3 DNA reads TGTGCCAGCAGTTACTCCAGGGTTTACAATGAGCAGTTCTTC.